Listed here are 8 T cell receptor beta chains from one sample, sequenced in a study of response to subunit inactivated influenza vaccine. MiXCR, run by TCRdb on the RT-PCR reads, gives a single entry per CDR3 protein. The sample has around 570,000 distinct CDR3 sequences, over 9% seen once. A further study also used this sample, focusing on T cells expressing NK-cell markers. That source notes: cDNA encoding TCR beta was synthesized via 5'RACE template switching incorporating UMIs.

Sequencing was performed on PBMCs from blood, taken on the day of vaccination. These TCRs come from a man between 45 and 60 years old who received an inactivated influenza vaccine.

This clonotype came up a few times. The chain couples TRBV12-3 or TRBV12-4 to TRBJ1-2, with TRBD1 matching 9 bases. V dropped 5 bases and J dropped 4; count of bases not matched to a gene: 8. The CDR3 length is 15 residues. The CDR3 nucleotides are TGTGCCAGCAGTACCTACAGGGGGCTTGGCTATGGCTACACCTTC. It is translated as CASSTYRGLGYGYTF.

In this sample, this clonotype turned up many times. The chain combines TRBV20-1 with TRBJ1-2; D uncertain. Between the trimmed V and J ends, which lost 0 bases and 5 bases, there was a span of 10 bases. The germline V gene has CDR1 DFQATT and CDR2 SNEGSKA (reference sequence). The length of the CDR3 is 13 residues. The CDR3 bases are TGCAGTGCTAGAGATCCGGGTACTTATGGCTACACCTTC. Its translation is CSARDPGTYGYTF.

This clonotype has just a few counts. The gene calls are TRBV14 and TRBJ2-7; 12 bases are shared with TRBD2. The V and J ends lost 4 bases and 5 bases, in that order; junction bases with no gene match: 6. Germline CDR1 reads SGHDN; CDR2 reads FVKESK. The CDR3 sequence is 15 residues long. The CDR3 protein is CASSRRLAGVDEQYF. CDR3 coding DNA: TGTGCCAGCAGCCGCAGACTAGCGGGAGTGGACGAGCAGTACTTC.

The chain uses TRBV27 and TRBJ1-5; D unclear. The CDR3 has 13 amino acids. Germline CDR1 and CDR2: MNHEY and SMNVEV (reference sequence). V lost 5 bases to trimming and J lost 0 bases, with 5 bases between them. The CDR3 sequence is CASSMFSNQPQHF. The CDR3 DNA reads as TGTGCCAGCAGTATGTTTAGCAATCAGCCCCAGCATTTT.

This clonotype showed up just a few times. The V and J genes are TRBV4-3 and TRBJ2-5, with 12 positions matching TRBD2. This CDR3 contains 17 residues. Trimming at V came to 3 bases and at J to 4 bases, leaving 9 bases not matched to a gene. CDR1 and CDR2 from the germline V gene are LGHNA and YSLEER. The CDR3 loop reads CASSQRFPGLAGETQYF. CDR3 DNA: TGCGCCAGCAGCCAGAGGTTCCCGGGACTAGCGGGAGAGACCCAGTACTTC.

The CDR3 sequence is CASSLDLAGPAYEQYF. In DNA, the CDR3 is TGTGCCAGCAGCTTAGACCTAGCGGGACCCGCCTACGAGCAGTACTTC. This chain uses TRBV7-9 with TRBJ2-7; 9 nucleotides align to TRBD2. Germline lookup yields CDR1 SEHNR and CDR2 FQNEAQ (reference sequence). The CDR3 extends over 16 amino acids. Unmatched junction bases numbered 6, after V lost 1 base and J lost 2 bases.

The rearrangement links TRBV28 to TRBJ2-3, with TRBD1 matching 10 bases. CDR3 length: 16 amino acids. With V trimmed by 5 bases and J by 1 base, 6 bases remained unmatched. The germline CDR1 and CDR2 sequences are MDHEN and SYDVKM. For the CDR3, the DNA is TGTGCCAGCAGTGGTTACGGGACAGGGGGCACAGATACGCAGTATTTT. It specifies CASSGYGTGGTDTQYF.

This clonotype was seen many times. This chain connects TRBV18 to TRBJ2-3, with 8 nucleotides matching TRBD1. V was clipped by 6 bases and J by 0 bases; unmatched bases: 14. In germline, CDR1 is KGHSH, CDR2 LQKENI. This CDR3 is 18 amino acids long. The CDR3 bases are TGTGCCAGCTCCCGGCCAGGGACAGGCAGAACCAGCACAGATACGCAGTATTTT. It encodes CASSRPGTGRTSTDTQYF.